The present T cell receptor (beta chain) was sequenced within a study of T cells after yellow fever vaccination. This CDR3 has 15 residues. V was clipped by 4 bases and J by 7 bases, with 17 bases between them. Germline lookup yields CDR1 SGHRS and CDR2 YFSETQ. This clonotype occurred many times. Its antigen is unknown. Overall study findings and caveats: A weaker but faster secondary response was observed, peaking on day 5 versus 15.

MiXCR, applied by TCRdb to the 5' RACE reads, yields one record per CDR3 protein. Here the sample spans 250,000 to 300,000 distinct CDR3 sequences, about 5.2% being singletons. The sequences come from CD4+ T cells sorted from PBMCs, collected on the day of the yellow fever booster vaccination. The clonotype originates from a man in his late teens or twenties who received the YFV17D yellow fever vaccine. V gene TRBV5-1 combines with J gene TRBJ1-4; D is perhaps TRBD1 (6 bases). For the CDR3, the DNA is TGCGCCAGCAGCGAGGGGGGGGATGGAGGTGAAAAACTGTTTTTT. As protein: CASSEGGDGGEKLFF.